Below are 29 T cell receptor beta chains sequenced from a single sample in a study of T-cell memory formation after mild COVID-19. TCRdb used MiXCR to reprocess the 5' RACE reads, holding one entry per CDR3 protein. The table has 500,000 to 550,000 distinct CDR3 sequences, roughly 22% seen once. The sequenced sample was PBMCs or a T cell subset sorted from them (not recorded which). The receptors here all came from an adult woman who had mild COVID-19 (a few samples of this study predate the infection). Cell type and time point are not known.

The table lists this clonotype with many counts. This chain joins TRBV12-3 or TRBV12-4 and TRBJ2-2, with D perhaps TRBD1 (5 bases). Trimming took off 2 bases at V and 6 bases at J, with 7 bases between the two ends. The CDR3 totals 13 residues. The CDR3 spells CASSLTGSGELFF. DNA for the CDR3: TGTGCCAGCAGTTTAACAGGTTCCGGGGAGCTGTTTTTT.

This clonotype came up a few times. The gene calls are TRBV20-1 and TRBJ1-1; D is perhaps TRBD1 (6 bases). The V end was cut by 5 bases, the J end by 6 bases, with 10 bases between. Germline V CDR1 and CDR2: DFQATT, SNEGSKA (reference sequence). The CDR3 sequence is 11 residues long. The CDR3 sequence: CSAPRGAEAFF. The CDR3 DNA reads TGCAGTGCTCCTAGGGGGGCTGAAGCTTTCTTT.

Remarks on this clonotype: The junction does not match germline at one end; this may be a read error. This chain joins TRBV7-6 and TRBJ2-5; D tentatively fits TRBD1 or TRBD2 (5 bases each). The CDR3 is 15 residues long. Germline V gives CDR1 SGHVS, CDR2 FNYEAQ. For the CDR3, the DNA is TGTGCCATCAGCCCCTATGACGGGGCGAAGGAGACCCAGTACTTC. Amino acids: CAISPYDGAKETQYF.

This clonotype occurred a few times. This chain uses TRBV6-2 or TRBV6-3 with TRBJ1-2; TRBD1 agrees at 7 bases. CDR1 is MNHEY and CDR2 is SVGEGT in the germline V gene. The CDR3 length is 15 residues. Trimming at V came to 0 bases and at J to 2 bases, leaving 3 bases not matched to a gene. The CDR3 DNA is TGTGCCAGCAGTTACTCAATGGACAGGAACTATGGCTACACCTTC. Encoded protein: CASSYSMDRNYGYTF.

This clonotype was counted many times. J is TRBJ2-5 and V is TRBV28; TRBD1 agrees at 7 bases. The junction had 12 bases not matched to a gene; V was cut back by 1 base and J by 7 bases. The CDR3 spans 16 residues. Germline lookup yields CDR1 MDHEN and CDR2 SYDVKM. CDR3 DNA: TGTGCCAGCAGTTTATTGGATGGGCGCCCAGGGGGGACCCAGTACTTC. Protein product: CASSLLDGRPGGTQYF.

The J gene is TRBJ2-1, the V gene TRBV18; D ambiguous. Deletions cut 0 bases from V and 4 bases from J, with 13 bases between. The V gene's germline CDR1 is KGHSH and CDR2 LQKENI. This CDR3 contains 16 residues. The CDR3 loop reads CASSPPGPRAYNEQFF. CDR3 nucleotides: TGTGCCAGCTCACCACCGGGCCCCCGAGCATACAATGAGCAGTTCTTC.

This clonotype has a handful of counts. The rearrangement joins TRBV6-5 to TRBJ2-6; 7 bases map to TRBD2. This CDR3 is built from 15 residues. V gave up 9 bases and J gave up 0 bases; unmatched junction bases: 5. Germline assignment: CDR1 MNHEY and CDR2 SVGAGI. CDR3 sequence: CASGGGSSGANVLTF. In nucleotides, the CDR3 is TGTGCCAGTGGCGGGGGTAGCTCTGGGGCCAACGTCCTGACTTTC.

About this clonotype: It may be a read error: a sequence one base away is much more abundant. This chain uses TRBV5-5 with TRBJ1-1, with unresolved D. CDR1 SGHKS and CDR2 YYEKEE come from the germline V gene (reference sequence). The length of the CDR3 is 13 residues. V lost 0 bases, J lost 4 bases, and 7 bases lay in between. CDR3 bases: TGTGCCAGCAGCTTGGAGAGGGTCACTGAAGCTTTCTTT. Its protein product is CASSLERVTEAFF.

This clonotype has more than one count but fewer than ten. This rearrangement joins TRBV13 to TRBJ2-6; maybe TRBD2 (5 bases). Deletions cut 6 bases from V and 3 bases from J, with 18 bases between. Germline CDR1 and CDR2: PRHDT and FYEKMQ (reference sequence). The length of the CDR3 is 17 residues. As DNA, the CDR3 is TGTGCCAGCAGTTCTAGCCCCGCCAGGCTTGGGGCCAACGTCCTGACTTTC. Residues: CASSSSPARLGANVLTF.

The sample holds a few counts of this clonotype. V and J are TRBV7-9 and TRBJ1-6; weak D call: TRBD1 (6 bases). This CDR3 spans 16 amino acids. The ends were cut back, 1 base at V and 7 bases at J, with 14 bases in the middle. From germline, CDR1 is SEHNR and CDR2 FQNEAQ (reference sequence). The CDR3 is CASSLETGLGNSPLHF. The CDR3 DNA sequence: TGTGCCAGCAGCTTAGAAACAGGGCTGGGGAATTCACCCCTCCACTTT.

The rearrangement links TRBV5-6 to TRBJ2-3; the match to TRBD2 covers 10 bases. J gave up 0 bases and V 1 base, and 2 bases lay outside the gene matches. The CDR3 runs 16 residues. Germline V gene sequence: CDR1 SGHDT, CDR2 YYEEEE. The CDR3 coding sequence is TGTGCCAGCAGCTTGCTACTAGCGGGAAGCACAGATACGCAGTATTTT. Amino acids: CASSLLLAGSTDTQYF.

This clonotype was observed a handful of times. This chain connects TRBV5-4 to TRBJ2-3; 10 nucleotides align to TRBD1. Germline values: CDR1 SGHNT, CDR2 YYREEE (reference sequence). Trimming took 5 bases from V and 4 from J; bases not matched to a gene: 4. The CDR3 has 14 amino acids. CDR3 in amino acids: CASRTGGYSDTQYF. CDR3 DNA sequence: TGTGCCAGCAGGACAGGGGGCTACTCAGATACGCAGTATTTT.

The rearrangement uses TRBV7-8 and TRBJ1-3; TRBD1 might be the D (5 bases). V was clipped by 3 bases and J by 3 bases, with 12 bases between them. The CDR3 sequence is 15 residues long. Germline V gene sequence: CDR1 SGHVS, CDR2 FQNEAQ. The chain's CDR3 is CASSFARAGGNTIYF. DNA for the CDR3: TGTGCCAGCAGCTTTGCCAGGGCAGGTGGAAACACCATATATTTT.

This clonotype was detected only once. The chain is built from TRBV2 and TRBJ1-5; 10 bases agree with TRBD1. CDR1 is SNHLY, CDR2 FYNNEI, per germline. The J segment lost 4 bases and the V segment lost 6 bases, leaving 6 bases of the junction unmatched. This CDR3 has 15 residues. CDR3 DNA: TGTGCCAGCAGCTGGGACAGGGGTTTTAATCAGCCCCAGCATTTT. Translation: CASSWDRGFNQPQHF.

The rearrangement joins TRBV29-1 to TRBJ1-2; possible D gene TRBD1, 6 bases. The CDR3 runs 15 residues. The germline V and J ends were trimmed by 1 base and 4 bases, with 16 bases remaining between them. Germline CDR1 SQVTM, CDR2 ANQGSEA. CDR3 sequence reads: CSVEGQGGSGYGYTF. CDR3 nucleotides: TGCAGCGTTGAAGGTCAAGGGGGATCGGGCTATGGCTACACCTTC.

This clonotype appeared a single time. This sequence joins TRBV12-3 or TRBV12-4 and TRBJ2-1, with D possibly matching TRBD2 (5 bases). The CDR3 spans 13 residues. The V and J ends lost 5 bases and 9 bases respectively, with 14 bases between them. DNA of the CDR3: TGTGCCAGCAGTCCCTCGGCTAGCACTGAGCAGTTCTTC. Protein sequence: CASSPSASTEQFF.

V usage is TRBV4-1 and J usage is TRBJ1-2; maybe TRBD1 (6 bases). This CDR3 comprises 15 residues. Germline loops: CDR1 MGHRA, CDR2 YSYEKL. The ends were cut back, 1 base at V and 1 base at J, with 10 bases in the middle. CDR3 sequence: CASSQGAGVNYGYTF. CDR3 sequence (DNA): TGCGCCAGCAGCCAAGGGGCAGGGGTTAACTATGGCTACACCTTC.

This clonotype was detected a few times. The V call is TRBV6-1, the J call TRBJ2-7; D gene uncertain. CDR1 and CDR2 (germline): MNHNS, SASEGT. Trimming left V 2 bases short and J 0 bases short, with 8 bases between. The CDR3 has 14 residues. Written as DNA, the CDR3 is TGTGCCAGCAGTGAATTGGGCTTCTCCTACGAGCAGTACTTC. Its protein is CASSELGFSYEQYF.

There are a few counts of this clonotype. The chain carries TRBV4-2 and TRBJ1-2; no clear D. V dropped 4 bases and J dropped 8 bases, with 17 bases sitting between them. This CDR3 spans 14 amino acids. CDR1 and CDR2 from the germline V gene are LGHNA and YNFKEQ. CDR3 DNA sequence: TGTGCCAGCAGCCCCGGACCAAGGTCGAAGGGCTACACCTTC. Amino acids: CASSPGPRSKGYTF.

V is TRBV12-3 or TRBV12-4 and J is TRBJ1-3, with D unresolved. The germline V and J ends were trimmed by 3 bases and 4 bases, with 13 bases remaining between them. The CDR3 length is 15 residues. CDR3 residues: CASSLLQGPGNTIYF. CDR3 bases: TGTGCCAGCAGTTTGTTACAAGGGCCGGGAAACACCATATATTTT.

This clonotype was recorded at least ten times. The chain couples TRBV23-1 to TRBJ2-5; no clear D. TRBV23-1 is known as an ORF, though its function is uncertain. V lost 6 bases to trimming and J lost 0 bases, with 8 bases between them. The CDR3 has 13 residues. The CDR3, as DNA: TGCGCCAGCAGCCAGCAAGACCAAGAGACCCAGTACTTC. Its protein is CASSQQDQETQYF.

The genes are TRBV18 and TRBJ2-5, with unresolved D. V dropped 0 bases and J dropped 2 bases, with 7 bases sitting between them. The germline gives CDR1 KGHSH, CDR2 LQKENI. The CDR3 runs 14 residues. The CDR3: CASSPPSQQETQYF. The CDR3 DNA reads TGTGCCAGCTCACCACCGAGCCAGCAAGAGACCCAGTACTTC. Together with reference TRBV18 and TRBJ2-5, the CDR3 gives the full variable domain: NAGVMQNPRHLVRRRGQEARLRCSPMKGHSHVYWYRQLPEEGLKFMVYLQKENIIDESGMPKERFSAEFPKEGPSILRIQQVVRGDSAAYFCASSPPSQQETQYFGPGTRLLVL.

This clonotype has only a few counts. V usage is TRBV12-3 or TRBV12-4 and J usage is TRBJ2-1; 11 bases agree with TRBD2. Germline trimming cut 5 bases from V and 10 bases from J; bases unmatched to any gene: 16. This CDR3 is built from 17 residues. CDR3 DNA: TGTGCCAGCAGTCCCAGGGAGGTTGTAGCGGGGGGGAAAGAGCAGTTCTTC. Translation: CASSPREVVAGGKEQFF.

The chain has TRBV30 and TRBJ2-2; 14 positions match TRBD2. Germline V gene data show CDR1 as GTSNPN and CDR2 as SVGIG (reference sequence). The CDR3 runs to 17 residues. The trim removed 4 bases at V and 7 bases at J, leaving 11 bases unmatched. The CDR3 reads CAWKKPGLAGVYGELFF. CDR3 sequence (DNA): TGTGCCTGGAAGAAACCGGGACTAGCGGGAGTCTACGGGGAGCTGTTTTTT.

V is TRBV5-1 and J is TRBJ2-7; 12 nucleotides agree with TRBD1. This CDR3 has 16 residues. Trimming removed 2 bases from V and 4 bases from J; junction bases left unmatched: 7. CDR1 is SGHRS, CDR2 YFSETQ, per germline. The CDR3: CASSLTGTGGVYEQYF. Written as DNA, the CDR3 is TGCGCCAGCAGCTTAACCGGGACAGGGGGCGTTTACGAGCAGTACTTC. The full variable domain, with the rest looked up from reference TRBV5-1 and TRBJ2-7, is KAGVTQTPRYLIKTRGQQVTLSCSPISGHRSVSWYQQTPGQGLQFLFEYFSETQRNKGNFPGRFSGRQFSNSRSEMNVSTLELGDSALYLCASSLTGTGGVYEQYFGPGTRLTVT.

This clonotype was seen only a few times. This chain links TRBV12-3 or TRBV12-4 with TRBJ1-1, with D uncertain. CDR3 length equals 14 residues. V lost 5 bases to trimming and J lost 4 bases, with 14 bases between them. CDR3 in amino acids: CASSPSDGLTEAFF. DNA of the CDR3: TGTGCCAGCAGTCCGAGCGACGGACTCACTGAAGCTTTCTTT.

The chain couples TRBV5-6 to TRBJ2-2; TRBD2 might be the D (5 bases). There are 18 residues in the CDR3. V shed 3 bases and J shed 0 bases, with 18 bases lying between them. Germline CDR1 is SGHDT and CDR2 is YYEEEE. The CDR3, as DNA: TGTGCCAGCAGCTCCCCGTCGTGGAGGCTAGCGAACACCGGGGAGCTGTTTTTT. Translated: CASSSPSWRLANTGELFF.

Only a few counts were recorded for this clonotype. This rearrangement joins TRBV28 to TRBJ2-7; D is possibly TRBD1 (7 bases). The length of the CDR3 is 12 residues. The V gene's germline CDR1 is MDHEN and CDR2 SYDVKM. V dropped 9 bases and J dropped 3 bases, with 12 bases sitting between them. In nucleotides, the CDR3 is TGTGCCAGTGCGGGACAGTTCTACGAGCAGTACTTC. This codes for CASAGQFYEQYF.

This clonotype was seen many times. The chain employs TRBV24-1 and TRBJ2-2; TRBD2 matches at 7 bases. The germline V gene encodes CDR1 KGHDR and CDR2 SFDVKD. This CDR3 contains 16 residues. Trimming cost V 4 bases and J 5 bases; bases outside gene matches: 9. This chain's CDR3 is CATSDQQRDFTGELFF. CDR3 coding DNA: TGTGCCACCAGTGACCAACAGCGGGATTTTACCGGGGAGCTGTTTTTT.